This T cell receptor (beta chain) is drawn from a study of blood T cell repertoires in COVID-19 (dated by TCRdb to 2018 to 2021). As for the study more broadly: The collaborator samples originated in the United States, Italy and Spain and spanned the acute and convalescent phases of COVID-19. The material from the prospective study consisted of cDNA or gDNA derived from T cells, B-cell-depleted T cells, or PBMCs. The dataset comprised deeply sampled blood TCRbeta repertoires from subjects exposed to, actively infected with, or recovered from COVID-19. The repertoires were released in a freely available public database intended as a resource for research on the immune response to SARS-CoV-2. The samples were drawn from two sources: the first 160 participants of the ongoing ImmuneRACE study, and some 1,300 subjects contributed by 6 global collaborators. Sample metadata almost always included a de-identified subject ID, COVID-19 status, age in years and sex. Where available, HLA class I and class II types were obtained from metadata supplied by the sample provider rather than from assay-based typing.

One collaborating source in Seattle enrolled patients during active infection and followed them longitudinally through the course of disease. Each collaborating institution followed its own protocols to collect whole blood in K2EDTA tubes. For TCRbeta analysis, collaborators shipped samples as frozen whole blood, isolated PBMCs, or DNA extracted from either of those sample types. Of note for this clone: The antigen it recognizes is unknown. Base quality data are lacking; no much larger clone is found one base away.

TCRbeta CDR3 regions were amplified from genomic DNA using the immunoSEQ Assay, a bias-controlled multiplex PCR. The paper's processing steps were these. The number of nucleated cells in each sample was estimated from the amplification of reference gene primers within the assay. To quantify the absolute abundance of each unique TCRbeta CDR3 rearrangement, sequence reads were collapsed and filtered. For each sample, productive Simpson clonality was calculated as the square root of Simpson's diversity index over productive rearrangements. Imported from immuneACCESS, the table was reduced by TCRdb to in-frame sequences with V and J called. These copies leave out some clones; in studies compared against another copy, an unresolved V gene accounts for under half, and the cause of the remainder is not known. V and J calls and clone size are those listed in that table; D and trimming were worked out from the DNA. The sample records a few hundred thousand clones, about 88% of which are singletons. The ten largest clones represent around 7.5% of the sample.

Broader findings and caveats from the paper: How much clinical and demographic metadata was included differed by source and by participant, and the metadata was provided uncurated.

The CDR3 contains 14 residues, cysteine and phenylalanine counted. Only the CDR3 DNA is retained, 42 bases long and in frame from the first base. Sequences MNHEY (CDR1) and SVGAGI (CDR2) are obtained from the germline V gene. Relative to germline, V is missing 9 bases and J is missing 4 bases, with 9 bases of the junction outside any gene match. The chain is encoded by TRBV6-5 joined to TRBJ2-4, with 7 bases aligning to TRBD1. The sequence was obtained from a woman aged 55-70 years with COVID-19, enrolled during active disease. The sample comprised peripheral blood. The nucleotide sequence is TGTGCCAGTCGTACAGGGGATTCTAAAAACATTCAGTACTTC. Its protein product is CASRTGDSKNIQYF.